This T cell receptor beta chain was recovered during a study of shared T cell receptors in the human thymus. Trimming stripped 2 bases from V and 4 bases from J, with 14 bases between. Looked up from germline, CDR1 is KGHSY and CDR2 is FQNENV. This CDR3 is 16 amino acids long. Here immunoSEQ multiplex PCR was the method, and the copy in TCRdb shows in-frame clones only, minus some. The sample yields hundreds of thousands of clones, about 89% seen once. This sample was shared with a second study, whose subject was human thymus T cells. This second report adds: Reports from related research described highly overlapping thymic repertoires among unrelated individuals.

The V and J genes are TRBV16 and TRBJ2-2; possibly TRBD2 for D (6 bases). The TCR originated in a boy less than two years old with a congenital heart defect. Sequencing input: thymocytes. The CDR3 sequence is CASSQEGRRGTGELFF. For the CDR3, the DNA is TGTGCCAGCAGCCAAGAGGGGAGGCGAGGCACCGGGGAGCTGTTTTTT.